A selection of T cell receptor beta chains follows, all from one sample in a study of blood T cells in healthy people across ages. TCRdb re-called the 5' RACE reads with MiXCR, one entry per CDR3 protein. The sample has around 580,000 distinct CDR3 sequences, 47% seen once. Specimen: blood. Receptors originate from a man at least 80 years old in good health. The CDR3 runs from the conserved cysteine through the conserved F or W. The order of the fields is clone size, J gene, D gene, V gene, CDR3 length, CDR3 protein, CDR3 DNA. A D gene is named only where the DNA matches it firmly. Clone sizes are given selectively: once, few, many, or a class where the clone is expanded.

>NA|TRBJ2-3|NA|TRBV7-3|15
CASSSGTARTDTQYF
TGTGCCAGCAGCTCCGGGACGGCCCGCACAGATACGCAGTATTTT
>few|TRBJ2-5|NA|TRBV3-1|16
CASSPTMGRTQETQYF
TGTGCCAGCAGCCCAACTATGGGGAGAACGCAAGAGACCCAGTACTTC
>many|TRBJ1-1|NA|TRBV6-5|16
CASSPLGPRPNTEAFF
TGTGCCAGCTCCCCCCTGGGACCCAGACCGAACACTGAAGCTTTCTTT
>many|TRBJ1-2|NA|TRBV4-3|15
CASSQGERGLGGYTF
TGCGCCAGCAGCCAAGGTGAACGGGGATTGGGTGGCTACACCTTC
>few|TRBJ2-3|TRBD1|TRBV12-3/TRBV12-4|16
CASSLDRGMGTDTQYF
TGTGCCAGCAGTTTAGACAGGGGTATGGGCACAGATACGCAGTATTTT
>NA|TRBJ1-4|NA|TRBV3-1|14
CASSFKGKSEKLFF
TGTGCCAGCAGCTTCAAGGGGAAGAGTGAAAAACTGTTTTTT
>few|TRBJ2-1|NA|TRBV9|14
CASSVAQQYREQFF
TGTGCCAGCAGCGTAGCCCAGCAGTACAGGGAGCAGTTCTTC
>NA|TRBJ2-3|NA|TRBV5-1|13
CASIGLSPDTQYF
TGCGCCAGCATCGGACTATCCCCAGATACGCAGTATTTT
>few|TRBJ2-7|NA|TRBV6-1|13
CASNLRVNYEQYF
TGTGCCAGCAACCTCAGGGTCAACTACGAGCAGTACTTC
>few|TRBJ2-3|TRBD2|TRBV12-3/TRBV12-4|15
CASSLLAGSGNTQYF
TGTGCCAGCAGTTTATTAGCGGGCTCCGGGAATACGCAGTATTTT
>NA|TRBJ2-3|NA|TRBV20-1|13
CSAKGTATDTQYF
TGCAGTGCTAAAGGGACTGCCACAGATACGCAGTATTTT
>NA|TRBJ2-6|NA|TRBV2|16
CASSVGQRSGANVLTF
TGTGCCAGCAGTGTGGGACAAAGATCTGGGGCCAACGTCCTGACTTTC
>NA|TRBJ2-1|NA|TRBV2|15
CASSERGASGNEQFF
TGTGCCAGCAGTGAAAGGGGGGCTTCGGGCAATGAGCAGTTCTTC
>NA|TRBJ2-7|TRBD1|TRBV5-1|14
CASSLGQGAKEQYF
TGCGCCAGCAGCTTGGGACAGGGTGCGAAAGAGCAGTACTTC
>few|TRBJ2-1|TRBD2|TRBV30|16
CASSKSLAASYNEQFF
TGTGCCTCCTCCAAATCACTAGCGGCCTCCTACAATGAGCAGTTCTTC
>few|TRBJ1-1|NA|TRBV3-1|13
CASSRRENTEAFF
TGTGCCAGCAGCCGCAGGGAGAACACTGAAGCTTTCTTT
>few|TRBJ1-3|TRBD1|TRBV29-1|12
CSGTGFGNTIYF
TGCAGCGGGACAGGATTCGGAAACACCATATATTTT
>NA|TRBJ2-6|NA|TRBV20-1|14
CSGIRDSGANVLTF
TGCAGTGGTATTCGGGACTCTGGGGCCAACGTCCTGACTTTC
>NA|TRBJ2-7|TRBD1|TRBV7-2|16
CASSSRQGRPPYEQYF
TGTGCCAGCAGCTCGCGACAGGGCAGGCCCCCGTACGAGCAGTACTTC
>NA|TRBJ2-2|TRBD1|TRBV20-1|16
CSARRGGQGNTGELFF
TGCAGTGCTAGAAGGGGGGGACAGGGGAACACCGGGGAGCTGTTTTTT
>NA|TRBJ1-2|TRBD1|TRBV19|13
CASRKQGSYGYTF
TGTGCCAGTAGAAAACAGGGGAGTTATGGCTACACCTTC
>NA|TRBJ2-4|TRBD2|TRBV20-1|18
CSARGVGLAGLAKNIQYF
TGCAGTGCGAGAGGCGTGGGACTAGCGGGTTTAGCCAAAAACATTCAGTACTTC
>NA|TRBJ2-1|NA|TRBV12-3/TRBV12-4|13
CASSQGAGRKQFF
TGTGCCAGCAGTCAAGGGGCAGGCCGTAAGCAGTTCTTC
>NA|TRBJ2-1|TRBD2|TRBV5-1|16
CASSPAGGVDTYEQFF
TGCGCCAGCAGCCCCGCGGGAGGCGTCGATACCTACGAGCAGTTCTTC
>many|TRBJ2-1|TRBD1|TRBV6-5|15
CASSYSNRGSNEQFF
TGTGCCAGCAGTTACTCTAACAGGGGGAGCAATGAGCAGTTCTTC
>NA|TRBJ2-7|TRBD1|TRBV10-3|14
CAISGGQGYGEQYF
TGTGCCATCAGTGGTGGACAGGGATATGGCGAGCAGTACTTC
>NA|TRBJ1-5|TRBD1|TRBV6-2/TRBV6-3|15
CASSLHRGPNQPQHF
TGTGCCAGCAGCCTCCACAGGGGCCCAAATCAGCCCCAGCATTTT
>few|TRBJ2-1|NA|TRBV20-1|13
CSASSAGTSVEFF
TGCAGTGCTAGTTCCGCCGGGACATCGGTGGAGTTCTTC
>NA|TRBJ2-1|NA|TRBV7-9|14
CASSLALKRDEQFF
TGTGCCAGCAGCTTAGCGCTAAAGCGTGACGAGCAGTTCTTC
>NA|TRBJ2-7|TRBD1|TRBV7-9|15
CASSSGQGVSYEQYF
TGTGCCAGCAGCTCCGGACAGGGTGTCTCCTACGAGCAGTACTTC
>NA|TRBJ2-1|TRBD2|TRBV6-6|16
CASRTSGRSSYNEQFF
TGTGCCAGCAGGACTAGCGGGAGGAGCTCCTACAATGAGCAGTTCTTC
>few|TRBJ1-1|NA|TRBV7-9|13
CASSIDIDTEAFF
TGTGCCAGCAGCATCGACATCGACACTGAAGCTTTCTTT
>NA|TRBJ2-5|TRBD1|TRBV7-2|15
CASSWNRGDGETQYF
TGTGCCAGCAGCTGGAACAGGGGGGATGGAGAGACCCAGTACTTC
>NA|TRBJ1-5|NA|TRBV10-3|14
CAISASVANQPQHF
TGTGCCATCAGTGCGTCGGTTGCCAATCAGCCCCAGCATTTT